This TCR beta chain was sequenced during a study of blood T cell repertoires in COVID-19. The table came from immunoSEQ multiplex PCR; TCRdb's copy has only in-frame clones and leaves some out. This sample carries 330,000 or so clones, roughly 87% of them seen once, and the ten largest clones take roughly 8.9%. V trimming: 6 bases; J trimming: 7 bases; junction bases outside the gene matches: 11. The CDR3 sequence is 15 residues long. CDR1 MNHEY and CDR2 SVGAGI come from the germline V gene. This TCR derives from a man aged 25-40 years with COVID-19, enrolled during active disease. Sequencing used peripheral blood. This chain uses TRBV6-5 with TRBJ2-3; TRBD1 aligns across 9 bases. The CDR3 is CASSPPGQGVYTQYF. The CDR3 DNA sequence: TGTGCCAGCAGCCCACCGGGACAGGGTGTATATACGCAGTATTTT.